These T cell receptor beta chains were read from a single sample in a study of spatial heterogeneity in lung cancer. Each CDR3 protein is one row after TCRdb ran MiXCR on the 5' RACE reads. The sample carries approximately 94,000 distinct CDR3 sequences, 4.4% recorded once. The starting material was lung tumor tissue, obtained at surgery. The receptors here all came from a male donor with early-stage non-small cell lung cancer. Each CDR3 is given with its conserved first and last residue. D genes are given only for firm matches. Some rows have no size entry. The others give once, few or many, or a class for an expanded clone.

cdr3_nt: TGTGCCAGCTCGGGGGACACTGAAGCTTTCTTT
cdr3_aa: CASSGDTEAFF
clone_size: many
d_call: NA
v_call: TRBV27
j_call: TRBJ1-1

cdr3_nt: TGTGCCAGCAGTCCGGGGGTTCGGGTTTACAATGAGCAGTTCTTC
cdr3_aa: CASSPGVRVYNEQFF
clone_size: few
d_call: NA
v_call: TRBV2
j_call: TRBJ2-1

cdr3_nt: TGTGCCAGCAGCCGGGACTACCCCGAGGAGCAGTTCTTC
cdr3_aa: CASSRDYPEEQFF
clone_size: few
d_call: TRBD2
v_call: TRBV6-6
j_call: TRBJ2-1

cdr3_nt: TGTGCCAGCTCACCGGAAGGGGGCGGTGAAAAACTGTTTTTT
cdr3_aa: CASSPEGGGEKLFF
clone_size: many
d_call: TRBD1
v_call: TRBV18
j_call: TRBJ1-4

cdr3_nt: TGTGCCTGGAGCCGACAGGGGGATTCACCCCTCCACTTT
cdr3_aa: CAWSRQGDSPLHF
clone_size: many
d_call: TRBD1
v_call: TRBV30
j_call: TRBJ1-6

cdr3_nt: TGTGCCAGCAGTGATAGTAGCCTCGGCTACGAGCAGTACTTC
cdr3_aa: CASSDSSLGYEQYF
clone_size: many
d_call: NA
v_call: TRBV6-1
j_call: TRBJ2-7

cdr3_nt: TGTGCCAGCTATGGCGGGACCCGAAACACTGAAGCTTTCTTT
cdr3_aa: CASYGGTRNTEAFF
clone_size: many
d_call: NA
v_call: TRBV2
j_call: TRBJ1-1

cdr3_nt: TGTGCCAGCAGCTTTAGGGTTTTTCAGGGCAGTAAGAACACTGAAGCTTTCTTT
cdr3_aa: CASSFRVFQGSKNTEAFF
clone_size: many
d_call: NA
v_call: TRBV11-2
j_call: TRBJ1-1

cdr3_nt: TGTGCCAGCAGCTTAAGGGCGGCAAATGAAAAACTGTTTTTT
cdr3_aa: CASSLRAANEKLFF
clone_size: many
d_call: NA
v_call: TRBV7-9
j_call: TRBJ1-4

cdr3_nt: TGTGCCGAGAGGGCAGAGAACACCGGGGAGCTGTTTTTT
cdr3_aa: CAERAENTGELFF
clone_size: many
d_call: NA
v_call: TRBV28
j_call: TRBJ2-2

cdr3_nt: TGTGCCAGCTCACCATCGGGAGGCCCCTACGAGCAGTACTTC
cdr3_aa: CASSPSGGPYEQYF
clone_size: NA
d_call: TRBD2
v_call: TRBV18
j_call: TRBJ2-7

cdr3_nt: TGCAGCGTTGTGGTTTCGGACTCCTCAGGGACGCAGTACTTC
cdr3_aa: CSVVVSDSSGTQYF
clone_size: many
d_call: NA
v_call: TRBV29-1
j_call: TRBJ2-5

cdr3_nt: TGTGCCAGCAGCCCGCACAGCGGGGGGGGCAATGAGCAGTTCTTC
cdr3_aa: CASSPHSGGGNEQFF
clone_size: many
d_call: TRBD2
v_call: TRBV3-1
j_call: TRBJ2-1

cdr3_nt: TGCGCCAGCAGCTTGTTTCTAGCGGGAGGTGACGCATATACGCAGTATTTT
cdr3_aa: CASSLFLAGGDAYTQYF
clone_size: many
d_call: TRBD2
v_call: TRBV5-1
j_call: TRBJ2-3

cdr3_nt: TGTGCCAGCAGCCAAGAAGGTAGCGGGGAGCAGTTCTTC
cdr3_aa: CASSQEGSGEQFF
clone_size: many
d_call: TRBD2
v_call: TRBV14
j_call: TRBJ2-1

cdr3_nt: TGTGCCAGCAGTGGGGACAGCGTTAATGAAAAACTGTTTTTT
cdr3_aa: CASSGDSVNEKLFF
clone_size: NA
d_call: TRBD1
v_call: TRBV6-6
j_call: TRBJ1-4

cdr3_nt: TGTGCCAGCGGGGGTTCTGGAAACACCATATATTTT
cdr3_aa: CASGGSGNTIYF
clone_size: many
d_call: NA
v_call: TRBV3-1
j_call: TRBJ1-3

cdr3_nt: TGTGCCAGCAGCTTAACTAGCGGGAACTGGTACGAGCAGTACTTC
cdr3_aa: CASSLTSGNWYEQYF
clone_size: many
d_call: TRBD2
v_call: TRBV11-1
j_call: TRBJ2-7

cdr3_nt: TGTGCCAGCAGTTGGACAGGGCTTGGAGGAGAGACCCAGTACTTC
cdr3_aa: CASSWTGLGGETQYF
clone_size: few
d_call: TRBD1
v_call: TRBV6-5
j_call: TRBJ2-5

cdr3_nt: TGTGCCAGCAGCCAAGATGGTGGGGGCGAGGTTATCACCCTTTGCGAGCAGTACTTC
cdr3_aa: CASSQDGGGEVITLCEQYF
clone_size: many
d_call: NA
v_call: TRBV3-1
j_call: TRBJ2-7

cdr3_nt: TGTGCCAGCCGTACCCAAATGGGCAGGGGGCTTTTCTCTGGGGCCAACGTCCTGACTTTC
cdr3_aa: CASRTQMGRGLFSGANVLTF
clone_size: NA
d_call: TRBD1
v_call: TRBV6-5
j_call: TRBJ2-6

cdr3_nt: TGTGCCAGCAAAATTCCTGGGAATCAGCCCCAGCATTTT
cdr3_aa: CASKIPGNQPQHF
clone_size: few
d_call: NA
v_call: TRBV28
j_call: TRBJ1-5

cdr3_nt: TGCGCCAGCAGATCTTGGGGGACTAGCGACCGAAGGGTTTACGAGCAGTACTTC
cdr3_aa: CASRSWGTSDRRVYEQYF
clone_size: many
d_call: TRBD2
v_call: TRBV5-1
j_call: TRBJ2-7

cdr3_nt: TGTGCCAGCAGCTTGGGCGGCCAGGGTGGAGATACGCAGTATTTT
cdr3_aa: CASSLGGQGGDTQYF
clone_size: few
d_call: NA
v_call: TRBV5-4
j_call: TRBJ2-3

cdr3_nt: TGTGCCAGCAGCTTTACGCTAGCGGGGACAGGTGAGCAGTTCTTC
cdr3_aa: CASSFTLAGTGEQFF
clone_size: few
d_call: NA
v_call: TRBV11-1
j_call: TRBJ2-1

cdr3_nt: TGCGCCAGCAGCTCCTCGGGGGGTTGGTCCTACGAGCAGTACTTC
cdr3_aa: CASSSSGGWSYEQYF
clone_size: many
d_call: TRBD2
v_call: TRBV5-1
j_call: TRBJ2-7

cdr3_nt: TGTGCCAGCAGTTACTCCCGTCCCGGGACAGGGACTGGGGCCAACGTCCTGACTTTC
cdr3_aa: CASSYSRPGTGTGANVLTF
clone_size: few
d_call: TRBD1
v_call: TRBV6-5
j_call: TRBJ2-6

cdr3_nt: TGTGCCAGCCGAGGACAGGACTACGAGCAGTACTTC
cdr3_aa: CASRGQDYEQYF
clone_size: many
d_call: TRBD1
v_call: TRBV6-5
j_call: TRBJ2-7

cdr3_nt: TGCAGTGCTCAGAGCGGGATTCTCTCCTACGAGCAGTACTTC
cdr3_aa: CSAQSGILSYEQYF
clone_size: few
d_call: TRBD2
v_call: TRBV20-1
j_call: TRBJ2-7

cdr3_nt: TGTGCCAGCTCGGAGAATAGGGCCCGAAGCTCCTACGAGCAGTACTTC
cdr3_aa: CASSENRARSSYEQYF
clone_size: NA
d_call: NA
v_call: TRBV28
j_call: TRBJ2-7

cdr3_nt: TGCAGTGCTAGAGGGGTCTCTGGAAACACCATATATTTT
cdr3_aa: CSARGVSGNTIYF
clone_size: few
d_call: NA
v_call: TRBV20-1
j_call: TRBJ1-3

cdr3_nt: TGTGCCAGCAGTTACTCTACAGGGGGCGCGATGGAGACCCAGTACTTC
cdr3_aa: CASSYSTGGAMETQYF
clone_size: many
d_call: TRBD1
v_call: TRBV6-5
j_call: TRBJ2-5

cdr3_nt: TGTGCCAGCAGTTTATGGGACAGTAGCCCAGGGTCCGAGCAGTACTTC
cdr3_aa: CASSLWDSSPGSEQYF
clone_size: few
d_call: TRBD1
v_call: TRBV12-3/TRBV12-4
j_call: TRBJ2-7

cdr3_nt: TGTGCCAGCAGTTACTCCCGAACAGGGACCTACGAGCAGTACTTC
cdr3_aa: CASSYSRTGTYEQYF
clone_size: few
d_call: NA
v_call: TRBV6-5
j_call: TRBJ2-7

cdr3_nt: TGTGCCAGCAGCTTAGTCGGACCGCGGAACATTCAGTACTTC
cdr3_aa: CASSLVGPRNIQYF
clone_size: many
d_call: NA
v_call: TRBV11-2
j_call: TRBJ2-4

cdr3_nt: TGTGCCAGCAGCCACGGACCCTACGAGCAGTACTTC
cdr3_aa: CASSHGPYEQYF
clone_size: many
d_call: NA
v_call: TRBV11-1
j_call: TRBJ2-7

cdr3_nt: TGTGCCAGCAGTGAAGCGGGGAGAAATCAGCCCCAGCATTTT
cdr3_aa: CASSEAGRNQPQHF
clone_size: NA
d_call: NA
v_call: TRBV6-1
j_call: TRBJ1-5

cdr3_nt: TGTGCCAGCAGCAACCACAGGGAAGCTTTCTTT
cdr3_aa: CASSNHREAFF
clone_size: many
d_call: NA
v_call: TRBV28
j_call: TRBJ1-1